The next 8 T cell receptor beta chains were all read from a single sample in a study of T cell responses to AZD1222 COVID-19 vaccine. Repertoires were generated with immunoSEQ multiplex PCR, while TCRdb's copy carries only in-frame clones and drops some. The sample contains some 80,000 clones, about 74% of which appear only once. This specimen consisted of peripheral blood, obtained 28 days after the second dose of the MenACWY control vaccine. These receptors came from an adult who received the MenACWY meningococcal vaccine as a control.

CDR3 region: CASSPLATTGELFF. The DNA for the CDR3 is TGTGCCAGCAGTCCACTAGCTACCACCGGGGAGCTGTTTTTT. This sequence joins TRBV6-2 or TRBV6-3 and TRBJ2-2, with D possibly TRBD2 on 6 matching bases. This CDR3 spans 14 amino acids. Trimming pared 5 bases from V and 4 bases from J, leaving 11 bases between. Germline loops: CDR1 MNHEY, CDR2 SVGEGT.

This rearrangement joins TRBV5-1 to TRBJ2-7; tentatively, D is TRBD1 (5 bases). Trimming took off 0 bases at V and 2 bases at J, with 12 bases between the two ends. Germline loops: CDR1 SGHRS, CDR2 YFSETQ. The CDR3 is made up of 15 amino acids. CDR3 amino acids: CASSLEGRGPYEQYF. The CDR3 region has the DNA TGCGCCAGCAGCTTGGAGGGGCGAGGACCCTACGAGCAGTACTTC.

The rearrangement joins TRBV2 to TRBJ2-1; TRBD1 is a possible D gene (5 bases). V was clipped by 8 bases and J by 3 bases, with 11 bases between them. This CDR3 spans 13 amino acids. The V gene's germline CDR1 is SNHLY and CDR2 FYNNEI. The CDR3 loop is CASFGAIYNEQFF. The CDR3, as DNA: TGTGCCAGCTTTGGGGCGATCTACAATGAGCAGTTCTTC. Supplemented by reference TRBV2 and TRBJ2-1, the full variable domain reads EPEVTQTPSHQVTQMGQEVILRCVPISNHLYFYWYRQILGQKVEFLVSFYNNEISEKSEIFDDQFSVERPDGSNFTLKIRSTKLEDSAMYFCASFGAIYNEQFFGPGTRLTVL.

J is TRBJ1-5 and V is TRBV19; tentative D call: TRBD1 (5 bases). The germline V gene has CDR1 LNHDA and CDR2 SQIVND (reference sequence). Trimming cost V 6 bases and J 7 bases, with 13 bases left between them. The CDR3 extends over 13 amino acids. In DNA, the CDR3 is TGTGCCAGTAGCGTACAACAGGTGCAGCCCCAGCATTTT. As protein: CASSVQQVQPQHF.

The V call is TRBV3-1 (or the pseudogene TRBV3-2), the J call TRBJ1-1; D call uncertain. Between the trimmed V and J ends, which lost 0 bases and 1 base, there was a span of 9 bases. Germline CDR1 LGHDT, CDR2 YNNKEL (reference sequence). This CDR3 comprises 15 residues. CDR3 in amino acids: CASSQEKGENTEAFF. The CDR3 coding sequence is TGTGCCAGCAGCCAAGAGAAGGGAGAGAACACTGAAGCTTTCTTT.

The rearrangement links TRBV2 to TRBJ1-3; D not certain. In germline, CDR1 is SNHLY, CDR2 FYNNEI. Trimming left V 8 bases short and J 0 bases short, with 8 bases between. This CDR3 has 13 residues. The CDR3 DNA sequence: TGTGCCAGCTTTACGGGCTCTGGAAACACCATATATTTT. Translating it yields CASFTGSGNTIYF.

This chain connects TRBV28 to TRBJ2-7; TRBD1 aligns across 7 bases. V lost 5 bases and J lost 2; bases outside the gene matches: 6. Germline CDR1 and CDR2: MDHEN and SYDVKM. This CDR3 comprises 14 residues. CDR3 sequence (DNA): TGTGCCAGCAGTCGGACAGGACGTCCCTACGAGCAGTACTTC. Its protein product is CASSRTGRPYEQYF.

V is TRBV27 and J is TRBJ1-5; possibly TRBD1 for D (5 bases). The CDR3 runs to 17 residues. V lost 1 base and J lost 0, with 13 bases in between. Germline assignment: CDR1 MNHEY and CDR2 SMNVEV (reference sequence). CDR3 sequence reads: CASSLYGGVTSNQPQHF. The CDR3 DNA reads TGTGCCAGCAGTTTATATGGGGGGGTCACTAGCAATCAGCCCCAGCATTTT.